This paragraph covers one T cell receptor (beta chain) sequence. No antigen is known for it. The CDR3 sequence is 12 residues long. The V gene's germline CDR1 is GTSNPN and CDR2 SVGIG (reference sequence). The data were obtained in a study of monozygotic twins with inflammatory bowel disease. General study findings and limits: Among twins, concordant and discordant pairs did not differ in repertoire similarity, possibly from limited power. For IBD, no single strong associated signal or clonotype was supported.

For each CDR3 protein, TCRdb gives one entry from its re-call of the 5' RACE reads, without DNA. This table holds hundreds of thousands of distinct CDR3 sequences. The chain uses TRBV30 and TRBJ1-5; there is no DNA to check the TCRdb D call of TRBD1. Sequencing was done on a sample of blood. The sequence came from a human donor with ulcerative colitis or Crohn's disease, or a healthy co-twin of an affected twin (not recorded which). CDR3 sequence reads: CAWKVAGQPQHF.